A single sample is the source of the 2 T cell receptor beta chains below, sequenced in a study of cytomegalovirus exposure and HLA in healthy donors. In the PCR, 60 Vbeta and 13 Jbeta primers were used. TCRdb's table, derived via immunoSEQ multiplex PCR, lists solely in-frame clones and lacks some. Here the sample spans over 55,000 clones, 65% to 85% being singletons. Specimen: PBMCs. The source of these receptors is a male donor in good health and CMV-seronegative.

The CDR3 DNA reads TGTGCCAGCAGCCCACCTACCAGGAATGGAAACACCATATATTTT. Amino acids: CASSPPTRNGNTIYF. V gene TRBV4-2 combines with J gene TRBJ1-3; no clear D gene. The CDR3 totals 15 residues. Germline lookup yields CDR1 LGHNA and CDR2 YNFKEQ. The V gene lost 4 bases and the J gene lost 3 bases, with 13 bases spanning the gap.

The rearrangement links TRBV2 to TRBJ2-3, with TRBD1 matching 10 bases. This CDR3 contains 15 residues. Per germline, CDR1 SNHLY and CDR2 FYNNEI. V lost 6 bases, J lost 3 bases, and 6 bases stayed unmatched. The CDR3, as DNA: TGTGCCAGCAGGGTCGGGACAGGGGTTACAGATACGCAGTATTTT. Its translation: CASRVGTGVTDTQYF.